This T cell receptor beta chain stems from a study of cytomegalovirus exposure and HLA in healthy donors. The study's findings and limits: Usually a TCR sequence was rare, but some public TCRs were found in many donors.

Details on this clone: Its antigen is undetermined.

The CDR3 has 15 amino acids. V lost 6 bases, J lost 2 bases, and 8 bases stayed unmatched. Germline-derived CDR1 and CDR2 are LNHDA and SQIVND (reference sequence). Primers for the PCR totalled 60 Vbeta and 13 Jbeta. TCRdb keeps only in-frame clones here, not all; method: immunoSEQ multiplex PCR. The repertoire table contains just over 20,000 clones. The source material was PBMCs. The receptor comes from a man aged 55 to 70 in good health and CMV-seropositive. The rearrangement joins TRBV19 to TRBJ2-7, with TRBD1 identical over 9 bases. The DNA for the CDR3 is TGTGCCAGTAGGGATGGACAGGGGAGCGCCTACGAGCAGTACTTC. Amino acids: CASRDGQGSAYEQYF.